The rows below give T cell receptor beta chains drawn from one sample of a study of blood T cell repertoires in COVID-19. Assay used: immunoSEQ multiplex PCR; TCRdb lists only in-frame clones, some missing. The table lists roughly 100,000 clones, roughly four fifths of them singletons. The material sequenced was peripheral blood. The receptors shown here come from a woman in her sixties with acute or convalescent COVID-19. Both conserved end residues are part of each CDR3. D genes are given only for firm matches. Size is stated for part of the rows, as once, few or many counts, or as a class when the clone is expanded.

v_gene	j_gene	abundance	d_gene	CDR3aa	CDR3nt
TRBV2	TRBJ2-5	NA	TRBD1	CASELDRGRETQYF	TGTGCCAGCGAATTGGACAGGGGGCGGGAGACCCAGTACTTC
TRBV6-6	TRBJ2-1	NA	NA	CASSQDRAYNEQFF	TGTGCCAGCAGCCAGGACAGAGCCTACAATGAGCAGTTCTTC
TRBV11-1	TRBJ2-7	NA	NA	CASSPPLSHTEQYF	TGTGCCAGCAGCCCCCCACTGTCCCATACCGAGCAGTACTTC
TRBV24-1	TRBJ1-5	NA	NA	CATSDGTGDQPQHF	TGTGCCACCAGTGATGGTACCGGGGATCAGCCCCAGCATTTT
TRBV6-4	TRBJ1-2	NA	NA	CASSKDSGKYGYTF	TGTGCCAGCAGTAAGGACAGCGGGAAGTATGGCTACACCTTC
TRBV12-3/TRBV12-4	TRBJ1-2	NA	NA	CASSFSNYGYTF	TGTGCCAGCAGTTTCTCTAACTATGGCTACACCTTC
TRBV6-2/TRBV6-3	TRBJ2-1	once	TRBD2	CASSYPMGLADNEQFF	TGTGCCAGCAGTTATCCCATGGGACTAGCTGACAATGAGCAGTTCTTC
TRBV6-2/TRBV6-3	TRBJ2-5	once	TRBD1	CASSYSGTGQYF	TGTGCCAGCAGTTACTCCGGGACAGGGCAGTACTTC
TRBV6-1	TRBJ1-2	NA	TRBD1	CASSDTGDGFGYTF	TGTGCCAGCAGTGATACAGGGGATGGGTTTGGCTACACCTTC
TRBV5-4	TRBJ1-1	NA	NA	CASSTRQNTNTEAFF	TGTGCCAGCAGCACGAGACAGAATACGAACACTGAAGCTTTCTTT
TRBV27	TRBJ1-1	NA	TRBD1	CASSSRTGVNTEAFF	TGTGCCAGCAGTTCAAGAACAGGGGTGAACACTGAAGCTTTCTTT
TRBV6-5	TRBJ2-7	NA	TRBD2	CASRWTSGRAYEQYF	TGTGCCAGCAGGTGGACTAGCGGGAGGGCCTACGAGCAGTACTTC
TRBV7-2	TRBJ2-2	NA	TRBD2	CASSLTSGSAGELFF	TGTGCCAGCAGCCTGACTAGCGGGAGTGCCGGGGAGCTGTTTTTT
TRBV7-9	TRBJ1-6	NA	NA	CASSLAEAGVSPLHF	TGTGCCAGCAGCTTAGCGGAGGCAGGGGTATCACCCCTCCACTTT
TRBV19	TRBJ2-2	NA	TRBD1	CASSVQTGAGELFF	TGTGCCAGTAGTGTACAAACAGGGGCCGGGGAGCTGTTTTTT
TRBV15	TRBJ2-2	NA	TRBD1	CATSRDYPGQGSTGELFF	TGTGCCACCAGCAGAGATTATCCTGGACAGGGAAGCACCGGGGAGCTGTTTTTT
TRBV9	TRBJ2-7	NA	TRBD2	CASSVASVAGAYEQYF	TGTGCCAGCAGCGTAGCTTCCGTAGCGGGGGCCTACGAGCAGTACTTC
TRBV25-1	TRBJ1-4	NA	TRBD1	CASSATGDSGEKLFF	TGTGCCAGCAGTGCCACCGGGGACAGTGGCGAAAAACTGTTTTTT
TRBV5-6	TRBJ1-6	NA	TRBD1	CASSFSGGGNSSPLHF	TGTGCCAGCAGCTTTTCAGGGGGCGGTAACAGTTCACCCCTCCACTTT
TRBV2	TRBJ1-2	NA	NA	CASTQRIPRDGYTF	TGTGCCAGCACGCAGCGGATTCCCCGCGATGGCTACACCTTC
TRBV2	TRBJ1-1	NA	TRBD1	CASSGQGQGTEAFF	TGTGCCAGCAGCGGCCAAGGACAGGGGACTGAAGCTTTCTTT
TRBV5-5	TRBJ2-6	NA	TRBD1	CASSLRTGAGANVLTF	TGTGCCAGCAGCTTGCGGACAGGGGCCGGGGCCAACGTCCTGACTTTC
TRBV21-1	TRBJ2-3	NA	NA	CASTGAPLDTQYF	TGTGCCAGCACAGGGGCGCCCTTAGATACGCAGTATTTT
TRBV27	TRBJ1-1	NA	NA	CASSLPQGAAFF	TGTGCCAGCAGTTTACCACAGGGAGCGGCTTTCTTT
TRBV6-4	TRBJ1-6	NA	NA	CASRSTGYNSPLHF	TGTGCCAGCAGGAGTACAGGCTATAATTCACCCCTCCACTTT
TRBV2	TRBJ2-1	once	TRBD2	CASSQPPYGTSGSGEQFF	TGTGCCAGCAGTCAGCCCCCGTACGGGACTAGCGGGAGCGGGGAGCAGTTCTTC
TRBV19	TRBJ2-1	NA	TRBD1	CAIGGQGQDYNEQFF	TGTGCCATAGGGGGCCAGGGGCAGGATTACAATGAGCAGTTCTTC
TRBV5-4	TRBJ2-3	NA	TRBD2	CASSFGLAGSTDTQYF	TGTGCCAGCAGCTTTGGACTAGCAGGAAGCACAGATACGCAGTATTTT
TRBV19	TRBJ1-4	NA	NA	CASSVTGFPNEKLFF	TGTGCCAGTAGCGTAACAGGTTTTCCTAATGAAAAACTGTTTTTT
TRBV5-1	TRBJ2-1	NA	NA	CASTLGSGPSEDEQFF	TGCGCCAGCACCCTGGGGAGCGGTCCCTCCGAGGATGAGCAGTTCTTC
TRBV7-9	TRBJ1-1	NA	TRBD1	CASRDRGTEAFF	TGTGCCAGCCGGGACAGGGGGACTGAAGCTTTCTTT
TRBV2	TRBJ1-5	NA	TRBD1	CASSDRGLQPQHF	TGTGCCAGCAGTGACAGGGGGCTTCAGCCCCAGCATTTT
TRBV2	TRBJ2-7	NA	NA	CASSENLTPSEQYF	TGTGCCAGCAGTGAAAACTTAACCCCTTCCGAGCAGTACTTC
TRBV11-3	TRBJ2-7	NA	TRBD2	CASSLGGRADEQYF	TGTGCCAGCAGCTTAGGAGGGAGGGCGGACGAGCAGTACTTC
TRBV4-1	TRBJ1-1	NA	NA	CASSQASTGQDTEAFF	TGCGCCAGCAGCCAAGCCTCGACAGGACAAGACACTGAAGCTTTCTTT
TRBV2	TRBJ1-5	NA	NA	CASSLQGSNQPQHF	TGTGCCAGCAGCCTACAGGGAAGCAATCAGCCCCAGCATTTT
TRBV12-3/TRBV12-4	TRBJ2-6	NA	NA	CASSSQLGNVLTF	TGTGCCAGCAGTTCCCAACTAGGCAACGTCCTGACTTTC
TRBV14	TRBJ2-1	NA	TRBD2	CASSRGLAGGHSEQFF	TGTGCCAGCAGCCGTGGGCTAGCGGGGGGCCACAGTGAGCAGTTCTTC
TRBV19	TRBJ2-1	NA	NA	CASSNSAGFSYNEQFF	TGTGCCAGTAGTAATAGCGCGGGTTTTTCCTACAATGAGCAGTTCTTC
TRBV18	TRBJ1-6	few	TRBD1	CASSRQGWNSPLHF	TGTGCCAGCTCCCGACAGGGTTGGAATTCACCCCTCCACTTT
TRBV19	TRBJ1-5	NA	NA	CASSIGGIRSNQPQHF	TGTGCCAGTAGTATCGGGGGGATAAGGAGCAATCAGCCCCAGCATTTT
TRBV2	TRBJ2-7	NA	TRBD2	CASSEAGGELYEQYF	TGTGCCAGCAGTGAAGCCGGGGGGGAGCTCTACGAGCAGTACTTC
TRBV7-9	TRBJ1-6	NA	TRBD1	CASSPGTGRDSPLHF	TGTGCCAGCAGCCCCGGGACAGGGAGAGATTCACCCCTCCACTTT
TRBV3-1/TRBV3-2	TRBJ1-1	NA	TRBD1	CASSPGQGDTEAFF	TGTGCCAGCAGCCCCGGACAGGGTGACACTGAAGCTTTCTTT
TRBV7-2	TRBJ1-1	NA	TRBD1	CASSFTGGEAFF	TGTGCCAGCAGCTTTACAGGGGGTGAAGCTTTCTTT
TRBV28	TRBJ1-5	NA	NA	CASSLGQQVNQPQHF	TGTGCCAGCAGTTTAGGCCAGCAGGTTAATCAGCCCCAGCATTTT